This T cell receptor beta chain is drawn from a study of blood T cell repertoires in COVID-19. At the level of the study: Sources were T cells, B-cell-depleted T cells, or PBMCs; the material itself was cDNA or gDNA.

Using immunoSEQ multiplex PCR, the repertoire was profiled, and TCRdb retains in-frame clones only, with some absent. The sample lists about 200,000 clones; around 83% were seen once. Participant ages covered roughly 18 to 89 years across 24 US areas. CDR3 size: 13 residues. With 1 base removed from V and 5 bases from J, the gap between germline ends came to 6 bases. CDR1 and CDR2 (germline): SGHVS, FNYEAQ. This chain links TRBV7-6 with TRBJ1-3; tentative D call: TRBD1 (5 bases). The clonotype comes from a woman aged 25 to 39 who had been exposed to COVID-19. Input material: PBMCs or T cells enriched from blood (not recorded which). The CDR3 nucleotides read TGTGCCAGCAGCTTAGAGGGGAGAAACACCATATATTTT. It encodes CASSLEGRNTIYF.